Below, one TCR beta chain is given with its context. The antigen remains undetermined. The data originate from a study of CD8 T cells in ankylosing spondylitis. Notes on the study in general: Roughly eight highly homologous variants formed a TCR beta motif that appeared characteristic of ankylosing spondylitis blood. Disease-linked clones proved CD8+ and comparatively uncommon in peripheral blood. Matched ankylosing spondylitis synovial fluid reportedly contained a significantly enriched population of disease-linked clones. Earlier authors reported some of these motif variants in reactive arthritis synovial fluid and blood.

Quantitative barcoded 5'-RACE was used to prepare TCR beta libraries. One entry per CDR3 protein results from TCRdb running MiXCR on the 5' RACE reads. The sample carries about 440,000 distinct CDR3 sequences, under 20% recorded once. The CDR3 totals 15 residues. V gave up 4 bases and J gave up 5 bases, with 16 bases separating them. This TCR derives from a male donor with ankylosing spondylitis. The chain recombines TRBV12-3 or TRBV12-4 with TRBJ2-3; perhaps TRBD1 as D (6 bases). Sequencing was carried out using blood, either unsorted or a sorted T cell fraction (not recorded which). The CDR3 nucleotides are TGTGCCAGCAGTTCACGACAGGTCTCAAGAGATACGCAGTATTTT. Its translation is CASSSRQVSRDTQYF.